The 15 T cell receptor beta chains listed next were all sequenced from one sample in a study of blood T cell repertoires in COVID-19. Sequenced by immunoSEQ multiplex PCR; TCRdb stores in-frame clones only, minus some. The data contain about 56,000 clones, 89% of them singletons. Sequenced material: peripheral blood. The receptors were gathered from a woman in her fifties or sixties with COVID-19, enrolled during active disease.

V usage is TRBV6-5 and J usage is TRBJ2-1, with D possibly TRBD2 on 7 matching bases. Trimming left V 5 bases short and J 3 bases short, with 14 bases between. Germline CDR1 reads MNHEY; CDR2 reads SVGAGI. The CDR3 loop spans 15 amino acids. The CDR3 sequence is CASSKGGLNYNEQFF. The CDR3, as DNA: TGTGCCAGCAGTAAGGGGGGGCTAAACTACAATGAGCAGTTCTTC.

This clone was detected once. The chain links TRBV11-3 to TRBJ2-1; D is perhaps TRBD1 (6 bases). V was trimmed by 0 bases and J by 7 bases, leaving 10 bases between them. The germline gives CDR1 SGHNT, CDR2 YENEEA. The CDR3 is 14 residues long. The CDR3, as DNA: TGTGCCAGCAGCTTAGAGGGACAATCGAATGAGCAGTTCTTC. Translating gives CASSLEGQSNEQFF.

This clone was observed a single time. This chain joins TRBV3-1 (or the pseudogene TRBV3-2) and TRBJ2-1; maybe TRBD2 (5 bases). CDR3 length: 15 residues. Between the trimmed V and J ends, which lost 1 base and 0 bases, there was a span of 7 bases. Germline V gene data show CDR1 as LGHDT and CDR2 as YNNKEL (reference sequence). CDR3 sequence (DNA): TGTGCCAGCAGCCAAGCGGGGAGCTCCTACAATGAGCAGTTCTTC. Its translation: CASSQAGSSYNEQFF.

V and J are TRBV11-3 and TRBJ2-2; perhaps TRBD1 as D (6 bases). There are 11 residues in the CDR3. Between the trimmed V and J ends, which lost 7 bases and 6 bases, there was a span of 6 bases. CDR1 is SGHNT, CDR2 YENEEA, per germline. CDR3 coding DNA: TGTGCCAGCAAGGGGGCCGGGGAGCTGTTTTTT. It specifies CASKGAGELFF.

This clone was seen only once. V usage is TRBV10-3 and J usage is TRBJ1-4; D gene uncertain. The CDR3 loop spans 13 amino acids. Germline V gene data show CDR1 as ENHRY and CDR2 as SYGVKD. V dropped 3 bases and J dropped 6 bases, with 8 bases sitting between them. CDR3 in DNA: TGTGCCATCAGTGAAATCTCGTATGAAAAACTGTTTTTT. Translation: CAISEISYEKLFF.

This chain joins TRBV5-5 and TRBJ2-7; TRBD1 might be the D (6 bases). This CDR3 comprises 16 residues. The ends were cut back, 0 bases at V and 2 bases at J, with 15 bases in the middle. Germline CDR1 reads SGHKS; CDR2 reads YYEKEE (reference sequence). CDR3: CASSLGTRDITYEQYF. CDR3 bases: TGTGCCAGCAGCTTGGGCACCCGGGACATAACCTACGAGCAGTACTTC.

Written as DNA, the CDR3 is TGTGCCAGCAGTAGGGGGTCGGAGACCCAGTACTTC. It specifies CASSRGSETQYF. The chain recombines TRBV2 with TRBJ2-5; maybe TRBD1 (6 bases). Germline assignment: CDR1 SNHLY and CDR2 FYNNEI. The germline V and J ends were trimmed by 5 bases and 5 bases, with 9 bases remaining between them. The CDR3 totals 12 residues.

The J gene is TRBJ2-5, the V gene TRBV7-2; 9 bases line up with TRBD2. J lost 5 bases, V lost 5 bases, and 15 bases had no gene match. The CDR3 contains 17 residues. Germline lookup yields CDR1 SGHTA and CDR2 FQGNSA. The CDR3 coding sequence is TGTGCCAGCAGCCCCCATGGGCGGGGGGGCTCCGGGGAGACCCAGTACTTC. It encodes CASSPHGRGGSGETQYF.

V and J are TRBV28 and TRBJ2-7, with D possibly being TRBD2 (6 bases). The CDR3 runs to 13 residues. V was pared by 2 bases and J by 7 bases, with 12 bases between. In germline, CDR1 is MDHEN, CDR2 SYDVKM. The CDR3 nucleotides read TGTGCCAGCAGTTTAGGGGGGAGAAGGGAGCAGTACTTC. Its protein product is CASSLGGRREQYF.

The rearrangement joins TRBV19 to TRBJ1-5; D remains ambiguous. V gave up 0 bases and J gave up 6 bases, with 12 bases separating them. CDR1 and CDR2 from the germline V gene are LNHDA and SQIVND (reference sequence). The length of the CDR3 is 15 residues. CDR3 sequence: CASSIESVGGQPQHF. CDR3 DNA: TGTGCCAGTAGTATAGAGTCTGTAGGCGGTCAGCCCCAGCATTTT. The full variable domain, with the rest looked up from reference TRBV19 and TRBJ1-5, is DGGITQSPKYLFRKEGQNVTLSCEQNLNHDAMYWYRQDPGQGLRLIYYSQIVNDFQKGDIAEGYSVSREKKESFPLTVTSAQKNPTAFYLCASSIESVGGQPQHFGDGTRLSIL.

The chain joins TRBV19 to TRBJ2-1, with a possible D match to TRBD1 (6 bases). Trimming cost V 5 bases and J 10 bases, with 21 bases left between them. CDR1 and CDR2 from the germline V gene are LNHDA and SQIVND (reference sequence). The CDR3 is made up of 15 amino acids. CDR3 residues: CASSPRQAGSLEQFF. The CDR3 bases are TGTGCCAGTAGTCCCCGACAGGCAGGGAGTTTGGAGCAGTTCTTC. The full variable domain, in which reference TRBV19 and TRBJ2-1 provide the parts outside the CDR3, is DGGITQSPKYLFRKEGQNVTLSCEQNLNHDAMYWYRQDPGQGLRLIYYSQIVNDFQKGDIAEGYSVSREKKESFPLTVTSAQKNPTAFYLCASSPRQAGSLEQFFGPGTRLTVL.

The CDR3 reads CASSRDRVGNQPQHF. In DNA form, the CDR3 reads TGTGCCAGCAGCCGGGACAGGGTTGGCAATCAGCCCCAGCATTTT. The chain is built from TRBV7-9 and TRBJ1-5; TRBD1 aligns across 9 bases. The V and J ends lost 5 bases and 2 bases, in that order; junction bases with no gene match: 4. This CDR3 contains 15 residues. Germline-derived CDR1 and CDR2 are SEHNR and FQNEAQ (reference sequence).

As DNA, the CDR3 is TGTGCCAGCAGTTCGGGACACCTCTACACCTTC. Protein product: CASSSGHLYTF. The rearrangement uses TRBV12-3 or TRBV12-4 and TRBJ1-2, with a possible D match to TRBD1 (6 bases). The CDR3 has 11 amino acids. Deletions cut 4 bases from V and 10 bases from J, with 10 bases between.

This clone was seen just once. The chain links TRBV6-6 to TRBJ1-6; no definite D call. V was cut by 6 bases and J by 9 bases, with 21 bases left in between. Germline CDR1 and CDR2: MNHNY and SVGAGI (reference sequence). The CDR3 totals 16 residues. The CDR3 bases are TGTGCCAGCAGACCACCCCGGGAGGCCCGGGGTTCACCCCTCCACTTT. Amino acid sequence: CASRPPREARGSPLHF.

V is TRBV9 and J is TRBJ1-3, with D possibly matching TRBD1 (5 bases). The CDR3 contains 16 residues. The V and J ends lost 1 base and 0 bases respectively, with 11 bases between them. Germline V CDR1 and CDR2: SGDLS, YYNGEE. The DNA for the CDR3 is TGTGCCAGCAGCGTAACCCCCGACAGCTCTGGAAACACCATATATTTT. Translated, it gives CASSVTPDSSGNTIYF. The full variable domain, in which reference TRBV9 and TRBJ1-3 provide the parts outside the CDR3, is DSGVTQTPKHLITATGQRVTLRCSPRSGDLSVYWYQQSLDQGLQFLIQYYNGEERAKGNILERFSAQQFPDLHSELNLSSLELGDSALYFCASSVTPDSSGNTIYFGEGSWLTVV.